These T cell receptor beta chains were read from a single sample in a study of shared clonotypes between healthy human individuals. The method was immunoSEQ multiplex PCR; TCRdb's version includes in-frame clones alone and lacks a portion of them. The profile shows over a million clones, around 97% of them singletons. The sequencing sample was made of naive CD4+ T cells sorted from blood. These receptors were collected from a man aged 30-40 years in good health. Each CDR3 is given with its conserved first and last residue. D genes are given only for firm matches. Part of the rows lack a size; the others show once, few, many or a class for expanded clones.

abundance: -
v_gene: TRBV5-1
d_gene: TRBD2
j_gene: TRBJ2-1
CDR3aa: CASSYGLAGPFTNEQFF
CDR3nt: TGCGCCAGCAGCTATGGACTAGCGGGCCCTTTTACGAATGAGCAGTTCTTC

abundance: -
v_gene: TRBV2
d_gene: -
j_gene: TRBJ2-7
CDR3aa: CASNRDVDRYEQYF
CDR3nt: TGTGCCAGCAATCGCGACGTCGATCGATACGAGCAGTACTTC

abundance: -
v_gene: TRBV6-5
d_gene: -
j_gene: TRBJ2-2
CDR3aa: CASTSLGLGELFF
CDR3nt: TGTGCCAGCACTTCCCTGGGTCTCGGGGAGCTGTTTTTT

abundance: -
v_gene: TRBV29-1
d_gene: TRBD1
j_gene: TRBJ2-1
CDR3aa: CSVEGQISYNEQFF
CDR3nt: TGCAGCGTTGAGGGACAGATCTCCTACAATGAGCAGTTCTTC

abundance: -
v_gene: TRBV18
d_gene: -
j_gene: TRBJ2-2
CDR3aa: CASSPRLLSGVGELFF
CDR3nt: TGTGCCAGCTCACCACGCCTTCTCTCCGGGGTCGGGGAGCTGTTTTTT

abundance: -
v_gene: TRBV18
d_gene: -
j_gene: TRBJ2-2
CDR3aa: CASSPLRINTGELFF
CDR3nt: TGTGCCAGCTCACCACTGAGGATTAACACCGGGGAGCTGTTTTTT

abundance: once
v_gene: TRBV6-1
d_gene: -
j_gene: TRBJ2-1
CDR3aa: CASSEAWRIFSYNEQFF
CDR3nt: TGTGCCAGCAGTGAAGCTTGGCGTATTTTCTCCTACAATGAGCAGTTCTTC

abundance: -
v_gene: TRBV11-2
d_gene: TRBD1
j_gene: TRBJ1-1
CDR3aa: CASSLAGSGRGPSEAFF
CDR3nt: TGTGCCAGCAGCTTAGCCGGCTCGGGCAGGGGGCCCTCTGAAGCTTTCTTT

abundance: -
v_gene: TRBV6-1
d_gene: TRBD1
j_gene: TRBJ2-1
CDR3aa: CASSEDPLPGQVIDEQFF
CDR3nt: TGTGCCAGCAGTGAAGATCCCCTCCCGGGACAGGTAATAGATGAGCAGTTCTTC

abundance: -
v_gene: TRBV28
d_gene: -
j_gene: TRBJ2-7
CDR3aa: CASSNPGLGMYEQYF
CDR3nt: TGTGCCAGCAGCAACCCGGGACTCGGAATGTACGAGCAGTACTTC

abundance: -
v_gene: TRBV7-9
d_gene: -
j_gene: TRBJ2-5
CDR3aa: CASSFPQGMGYQETQYF
CDR3nt: TGTGCCAGCAGCTTCCCCCAGGGGATGGGCTACCAAGAGACCCAGTACTTC

abundance: -
v_gene: TRBV7-7
d_gene: TRBD2
j_gene: TRBJ2-3
CDR3aa: CASSLGLAGGGDTQYF
CDR3nt: TGTGCCAGCAGCTTGGGACTAGCGGGAGGAGGAGATACGCAGTATTTT

abundance: -
v_gene: TRBV11-2
d_gene: -
j_gene: TRBJ2-3
CDR3aa: CASSLRRDGRTDTQYF
CDR3nt: TGTGCCAGCAGCTTACGCAGGGACGGACGCACAGATACGCAGTATTTT

abundance: -
v_gene: TRBV5-6
d_gene: -
j_gene: TRBJ1-1
CDR3aa: CASSLPGANTEAFF
CDR3nt: TGTGCCAGCAGCTTGCCGGGGGCCAACACTGAAGCTTTCTTT

abundance: -
v_gene: TRBV5-4
d_gene: -
j_gene: TRBJ1-1
CDR3aa: CASSLPGMNTEAFF
CDR3nt: TGTGCCAGCAGCTTGCCAGGAATGAACACTGAAGCTTTCTTT

abundance: -
v_gene: TRBV18
d_gene: TRBD2
j_gene: TRBJ2-1
CDR3aa: CASSADGLATYNEQFF
CDR3nt: TGTGCCAGCTCAGCGGATGGACTAGCGACCTACAATGAGCAGTTCTTC

abundance: -
v_gene: TRBV6-5
d_gene: -
j_gene: TRBJ1-5
CDR3aa: CASSYLPISNQPQHF
CDR3nt: TGTGCCAGCAGTTACCTACCGATTAGCAATCAGCCCCAGCATTTT

abundance: -
v_gene: TRBV7-9
d_gene: -
j_gene: TRBJ1-1
CDR3aa: CASSLFNTEAFF
CDR3nt: TGTGCCAGCAGCTTATTTAACACTGAAGCTTTCTTT

abundance: few
v_gene: TRBV4-2
d_gene: TRBD1
j_gene: TRBJ1-4
CDR3aa: CASADRGGLGNEKLFF
CDR3nt: TGTGCCAGCGCGGACAGGGGAGGGTTAGGGAATGAAAAACTGTTTTTT

abundance: -
v_gene: TRBV18
d_gene: TRBD1
j_gene: TRBJ1-4
CDR3aa: CASSPRGPGATNEKLFF
CDR3nt: TGTGCCAGCTCACCGAGGGGGCCAGGAGCAACTAATGAAAAACTGTTTTTT

abundance: -
v_gene: TRBV5-1
d_gene: -
j_gene: TRBJ1-2
CDR3aa: CASSLTGTNYGYTF
CDR3nt: TGCGCCAGCAGCTTGACAGGGACTAACTATGGCTACACCTTC

abundance: -
v_gene: TRBV28
d_gene: -
j_gene: TRBJ1-5
CDR3aa: CASKTGSTPWGNQPQHF
CDR3nt: TGTGCCAGCAAAACGGGGTCCACCCCTTGGGGCAATCAGCCCCAGCATTTT

abundance: -
v_gene: TRBV9
d_gene: TRBD2
j_gene: TRBJ2-3
CDR3aa: CASSPRLAGGPADTQYF
CDR3nt: TGTGCCAGCAGCCCCCGACTAGCGGGAGGGCCAGCAGATACGCAGTATTTT

abundance: -
v_gene: TRBV6-5
d_gene: TRBD2
j_gene: TRBJ2-7
CDR3aa: CASSRYAGAYEQYF
CDR3nt: TGTGCCAGCAGTCGATATGCGGGAGCTTACGAGCAGTACTTC

abundance: once
v_gene: TRBV4-2
d_gene: -
j_gene: TRBJ2-7
CDR3aa: CASSQESGRETYYEQYF
CDR3nt: TGTGCCAGCAGCCAAGAGAGCGGACGGGAGACATACTACGAGCAGTACTTC

abundance: -
v_gene: TRBV9
d_gene: TRBD2
j_gene: TRBJ2-1
CDR3aa: CASSVELAGGPGNEQFF
CDR3nt: TGTGCCAGCAGCGTAGAACTAGCGGGAGGGCCTGGCAATGAGCAGTTCTTC

abundance: -
v_gene: TRBV28
d_gene: TRBD1
j_gene: TRBJ1-1
CDR3aa: CASRVSDRGSEAFF
CDR3nt: TGTGCCAGCAGAGTCTCGGACAGGGGCTCTGAAGCTTTCTTT

abundance: -
v_gene: TRBV19
d_gene: -
j_gene: TRBJ1-3
CDR3aa: CASSIGVSGNTIYF
CDR3nt: TGTGCCAGTAGTATTGGGGTATCTGGAAACACCATATATTTT